A selection of T cell receptor beta chains follows, all from one sample in a study of molecular identifiers for immune sequencing clone quantification. TCRdb re-called the PCR reads through MiXCR, storing one row per CDR3 protein. The top ten hold approximately 1% of the sample, which has approximately 35,000 distinct CDR3 sequences, over 15% seen once. What was sequenced was naive CD8+ T cells from blood, with Jurkat cell RNA spiked in. The receptors originated from a human donor in good health. Some libraries in this study had Jurkat cell RNA spiked in. Both conserved end residues are part of each CDR3. The D gene is left open where the match is weak. Size tells how often a clone was seen (once, few, many) or the class of an expanded clone, and some rows leave it out.

v_call: TRBV4-1; d_call: -; clone_size: many; cdr3_length: 13; j_call: TRBJ2-7; cdr3_nt: TGCGCCAGCAGCCCCCGGTCGGCCTACGAGCAGTACTTC; cdr3_aa: CASSPRSAYEQYF
v_call: TRBV14; d_call: TRBD2; clone_size: many; cdr3_length: 16; j_call: TRBJ2-5; cdr3_nt: TGTGCCAGCAGCCATGTTAGCGGGGACCCTACAGAGACCCAGTACTTC; cdr3_aa: CASSHVSGDPTETQYF
v_call: TRBV9; d_call: -; clone_size: -; cdr3_length: 14; j_call: TRBJ2-5; cdr3_nt: TGTGCCAGCAGCCCCGGCGGAGCGGACTGGACCCAGTACTTC; cdr3_aa: CASSPGGADWTQYF
v_call: TRBV19; d_call: TRBD2; clone_size: many; cdr3_length: 14; j_call: TRBJ2-1; cdr3_nt: TGTGCCAGTAGTAAGGGACTAGGTATCGATGAGCAGTTCTTC; cdr3_aa: CASSKGLGIDEQFF
v_call: TRBV6-2/TRBV6-3; d_call: -; clone_size: few; cdr3_length: 13; j_call: TRBJ2-7; cdr3_nt: TGTGCCAGCAGTTATGGCAGAGTCTACGAGCAGTACTTC; cdr3_aa: CASSYGRVYEQYF
v_call: TRBV7-9; d_call: TRBD1; clone_size: many; cdr3_length: 18; j_call: TRBJ1-2; cdr3_nt: TGTGCCAGCAGCTTAGCTCCCGGACAGGGGAACGGAGACTATGGCTACACCTTC; cdr3_aa: CASSLAPGQGNGDYGYTF
v_call: TRBV3-1; d_call: -; clone_size: -; cdr3_length: 17; j_call: TRBJ2-5; cdr3_nt: TGTGCCAGCAGCCAAGCCCCCAGAGGAGGAAGGCAAGAGACCCAGTACTTC; cdr3_aa: CASSQAPRGGRQETQYF
v_call: TRBV11-2; d_call: TRBD2; clone_size: many; cdr3_length: 18; j_call: TRBJ2-3; cdr3_nt: TGTGCCAGCAGCTTTCTGGGGCTTAGCGGGAGGGGCACAGATACGCAGTATTTT; cdr3_aa: CASSFLGLSGRGTDTQYF
v_call: TRBV6-2/TRBV6-3; d_call: -; clone_size: many; cdr3_length: 16; j_call: TRBJ2-5; cdr3_nt: TGTGCCAGCAGTTCCTTCAGCTTGGGGGACGAGGAGACCCAGTACTTC; cdr3_aa: CASSSFSLGDEETQYF
v_call: TRBV28; d_call: TRBD2; clone_size: few; cdr3_length: 14; j_call: TRBJ2-7; cdr3_nt: TGTGCCAGCAGTTTCCGACTAGCGGGAGACGAGCAGTACTTC; cdr3_aa: CASSFRLAGDEQYF
v_call: TRBV6-2/TRBV6-3; d_call: -; clone_size: many; cdr3_length: 17; j_call: TRBJ2-3; cdr3_nt: TGTGCCAGCAGTTACCGTGGGGGCAGGGAAGTAACAGATACGCAGTATTTT; cdr3_aa: CASSYRGGREVTDTQYF
v_call: TRBV5-6; d_call: TRBD2; clone_size: many; cdr3_length: 16; j_call: TRBJ2-3; cdr3_nt: TGTGCCAGCAGCTGGGGACTAGCGGGGTACACAGATACGCAGTATTTT; cdr3_aa: CASSWGLAGYTDTQYF
v_call: TRBV27; d_call: -; clone_size: -; cdr3_length: 14; j_call: TRBJ2-1; cdr3_nt: TGTGCCAGCAGTTTAGAGGGGAGAGGCAATGAGCAGTTCTTC; cdr3_aa: CASSLEGRGNEQFF
v_call: TRBV2; d_call: -; clone_size: many; cdr3_length: 14; j_call: TRBJ1-2; cdr3_nt: TGTGCCAGCAGACCCCCCACAGGGATCTATGGCTACACCTTC; cdr3_aa: CASRPPTGIYGYTF
v_call: TRBV27; d_call: -; clone_size: -; cdr3_length: 16; j_call: TRBJ2-7; cdr3_nt: TGTGCCAGCAGTTCTGCGGACGGGGCCGATCTTTACGAGCAGTACTTC; cdr3_aa: CASSSADGADLYEQYF
v_call: TRBV27; d_call: TRBD2; clone_size: many; cdr3_length: 14; j_call: TRBJ2-1; cdr3_nt: TGTGCCAGCAGTCCGGGACTAGCGGGGGATGAGCAGTTCTTC; cdr3_aa: CASSPGLAGDEQFF
v_call: TRBV20-1; d_call: -; clone_size: many; cdr3_length: 13; j_call: TRBJ2-3; cdr3_nt: TGCAGTGTAGTGGGGAGACACACAGATACGCAGTATTTT; cdr3_aa: CSVVGRHTDTQYF
v_call: TRBV6-1; d_call: TRBD1; clone_size: many; cdr3_length: 18; j_call: TRBJ1-5; cdr3_nt: TGTGCCAGCAGTGAGACGACAGGGGTCTCATATAGCAATCAGCCCCAGCATTTT; cdr3_aa: CASSETTGVSYSNQPQHF
v_call: TRBV29-1; d_call: -; clone_size: many; cdr3_length: 16; j_call: TRBJ2-3; cdr3_nt: TGCAGCGTTGTACAGGGGGGGTTGATGGCCACAGATACGCAGTATTTT; cdr3_aa: CSVVQGGLMATDTQYF
v_call: TRBV13; d_call: -; clone_size: -; cdr3_length: 15; j_call: TRBJ2-3; cdr3_nt: TGTGCCTGCAGCTTATTCAGAGGTGGCACAGATACGCAGTGTTTT; cdr3_aa: CACSLFRGGTDTQCF
v_call: TRBV6-2/TRBV6-3; d_call: -; clone_size: -; cdr3_length: 16; j_call: TRBJ2-2; cdr3_nt: TGTGCCAGCAGCCGCAGAGGGACACGAGACACCGGGGAGCTGTTTTTT; cdr3_aa: CASSRRGTRDTGELFF
v_call: TRBV20-1; d_call: -; clone_size: many; cdr3_length: 18; j_call: TRBJ2-7; cdr3_nt: TGCAGTGCTAGGGACAGCGCGGGAATAAGCGTAGCGTCCTACGAGCAGTACTTC; cdr3_aa: CSARDSAGISVASYEQYF
v_call: TRBV7-2; d_call: TRBD1; clone_size: medium-sized; cdr3_length: 15; j_call: TRBJ2-5; cdr3_nt: TGTGCCAGCAGCTTAGTAGGGACAGCGCAAGAGACCCAGTACTTC; cdr3_aa: CASSLVGTAQETQYF
v_call: TRBV2; d_call: TRBD2; clone_size: many; cdr3_length: 17; j_call: TRBJ2-7; cdr3_nt: TGTGCCAGCAGTGTTCGAGCGGGAGGGCCCATGAGCTACGAGCAGTACTTC; cdr3_aa: CASSVRAGGPMSYEQYF
v_call: TRBV12-3/TRBV12-4; d_call: TRBD2; clone_size: many; cdr3_length: 15; j_call: TRBJ2-3; cdr3_nt: TGTGCCAGCAGTTTAGGCTCTAGCGGCCTAGATACGCAGTATTTT; cdr3_aa: CASSLGSSGLDTQYF
v_call: TRBV19; d_call: -; clone_size: many; cdr3_length: 12; j_call: TRBJ1-1; cdr3_nt: TGTGCCAGTAGTATTGGGGGAACCGGAGCTTTCTTT; cdr3_aa: CASSIGGTGAFF
v_call: TRBV20-1; d_call: -; clone_size: many; cdr3_length: 12; j_call: TRBJ1-4; cdr3_nt: TGCAGTGCTAACGGGGAATGGGAAAAACTGTTTTTT; cdr3_aa: CSANGEWEKLFF
v_call: TRBV5-6; d_call: TRBD2; clone_size: many; cdr3_length: 14; j_call: TRBJ2-7; cdr3_nt: TGTGCCAGCAGCGACGGGACTAGCTCCTACGAGCAGTACTTC; cdr3_aa: CASSDGTSSYEQYF
v_call: TRBV7-2; d_call: -; clone_size: many; cdr3_length: 13; j_call: TRBJ2-1; cdr3_nt: TGTGCCAGCAGCTTAAGTACCTACAATGAGCAGTTCTTC; cdr3_aa: CASSLSTYNEQFF
v_call: TRBV12-3/TRBV12-4; d_call: -; clone_size: -; cdr3_length: 11; j_call: TRBJ2-1; cdr3_nt: TGTGCCAGCAGTTTAGACGGTGAGCAGTTCTTC; cdr3_aa: CASSLDGEQFF
v_call: TRBV7-6; d_call: TRBD2; clone_size: many; cdr3_length: 16; j_call: TRBJ2-2; cdr3_nt: TGTGCCAGCAGCCTTGGACTAGCGGGAGATGCCGGGGAGCTGTTTTTT; cdr3_aa: CASSLGLAGDAGELFF
v_call: TRBV28; d_call: TRBD2; clone_size: many; cdr3_length: 19; j_call: TRBJ2-3; cdr3_nt: TGTGCCAGCAGCCCTCCACCTAGCGGGAGGGCCCCCGCCGGAGATACGCAGTATTTT; cdr3_aa: CASSPPPSGRAPAGDTQYF
v_call: TRBV27; d_call: -; clone_size: -; cdr3_length: 13; j_call: TRBJ1-5; cdr3_nt: TGTGCCAGCAGTGCCAGTAGCAATCAGCCCCAGCATTTC; cdr3_aa: CASSASSNQPQHF
v_call: TRBV27; d_call: -; clone_size: -; cdr3_length: 14; j_call: TRBJ2-7; cdr3_nt: TGTGCCAGCAGGTCCCTGGGGTCCACCTACGAGCGGTACTTC; cdr3_aa: CASRSLGSTYERYF
v_call: TRBV5-4; d_call: -; clone_size: many; cdr3_length: 14; j_call: TRBJ2-4; cdr3_nt: TGTGCCAGCAGCTTGGCGCTCAATAAGGACATTCAGTACTTC; cdr3_aa: CASSLALNKDIQYF
v_call: TRBV27; d_call: TRBD2; clone_size: few; cdr3_length: 15; j_call: TRBJ2-1; cdr3_nt: TGTGCCAGCAGTTTAGCGGGAGCGCCTTACAATGAGCAGTTCTTC; cdr3_aa: CASSLAGAPYNEQFF